Listed below are T cell receptor beta chains from one sample, sequenced in a study of blood T cells in healthy people across ages. TCRdb re-called the 5' RACE reads with MiXCR, one entry per CDR3 protein. The data contain 1.5 million to 2 million distinct CDR3 sequences, 34% of them singletons. The sample was blood. The receptors come from a young woman in good health. CDR3s leave out the opening cysteine and the closing phenylalanine or tryptophan. Fields, in order: V gene, J gene, CDR3 length, CDR3 protein.

TRBV20-1	TRBJ1-2	12	SARDRLLLYGYT
TRBV20-1	TRBJ2-1	16	SATQWVTGAFTGNEQF
TRBV29-1	TRBJ2-2	15	SVESAATGANTGELF
TRBV29-1	TRBJ2-7	13	SVEGGTLGSYEQY
TRBV6-4	TRBJ1-6	11	ASSETPNSPLH
TRBV28	TRBJ2-4	14	ASSLGDTSAKNIQY
TRBV10-2	TRBJ1-5	15	ASSEPRDPRGDQPQH
TRBV27	TRBJ2-1	11	ASSSAGGNEQF
TRBV5-1	TRBJ2-7	14	ASSVFSGISSYEQY
TRBV5-1	TRBJ2-1	13	ASSLRTGVYNEQF
TRBV12-3/TRBV12-4	TRBJ2-7	15	ASSPRTGGLRPYEQY
TRBV7-3	TRBJ2-1	13	ASSDSGLAYNEQF
TRBV20-1	TRBJ2-3	13	SARGERDHPYTQY
TRBV11-2	TRBJ2-3	11	ASSLGPTDTQY
TRBV4-1	TRBJ2-2	15	ASSQDPLQIATRELF
TRBV9	TRBJ2-3	11	VSSAPPTDTQY
TRBV9	TRBJ2-7	13	ASSVDIEGSYEQY
TRBV7-2	TRBJ2-5	15	ASSLAVPSLAGETQY
TRBV7-2	TRBJ2-5	12	ASSSTGAGKTQY
TRBV6-5	TRBJ2-1	10	ASIKPGGEQF
TRBV12-3/TRBV12-4	TRBJ2-3	12	ASSFRQTGDTQY
TRBV2	.	12	ASRVSGPTVEQY
TRBV28	.	13	ASHAPGQGAYEQY
TRBV7-9	TRBJ2-1	13	ASSLGGGVFNEQF
TRBV9	TRBJ2-3	13	ASSPATSGSDTQY
TRBV29-1	TRBJ2-1	9	SVGSYNEQF
TRBV5-6	TRBJ2-5	11	ASSFGTQETQY
TRBV6-1	TRBJ2-1	11	ASKGFTYNEQF
TRBV2	TRBJ2-1	20	ASRLRPPAGTSGFYVYNEQF
TRBV6-1	TRBJ2-3	14	ASSVRASVSTDTQY
TRBV9	TRBJ2-2	12	ASSVAASTGELF
TRBV20-1	TRBJ2-1	14	SARDRETSGYNEQF
TRBV4-1	TRBJ2-1	12	ASSQQGWGNEQF
TRBV24-1	TRBJ2-1	13	ATSPTSGQYNEQF
TRBV11-2	TRBJ2-7	13	ASSLVVDRGYEQY
TRBV4-1	TRBJ2-1	13	ASSQDRASYDEQF
TRBV24-1	TRBJ2-1	16	ATSDSLAGGLSYNEQF
TRBV2	TRBJ2-7	13	ASSRRGTGGYEQY
TRBV7-3	TRBJ2-2	12	ASSFSRDTGELF
TRBV12-3/TRBV12-4	TRBJ1-6	14	ASSFLGGELESPLH
TRBV9	TRBJ1-2	12	ASSPGDGTYGYT
TRBV20-1	TRBJ2-1	13	SARDQGPGGNEQF